A single sample gave rise to the 27 T cell receptor beta chains below, sequenced in a study of shared clonotypes between healthy human individuals. Some clones are missing from TCRdb's copy, which holds only in-frame ones; the method was immunoSEQ multiplex PCR. The sample yields roughly 1,500,000 clones, 98% to 99% seen once. Sequenced: naive CD4+ T cells sorted from blood. Subset defined: CD45RA+ positively selected. These receptors came from a man aged 25 to 45 in good health.

V is TRBV2 and J is TRBJ2-3; D remains unclear. CDR1 and CDR2 (germline): SNHLY, FYNNEI. V lost 5 bases, J lost 4 bases, and 16 bases lay in between. The CDR3 length is 15 residues. This chain's CDR3 is CASSRGLGDPDTQYF. In nucleotides, the CDR3 is TGTGCCAGCAGTAGAGGTTTAGGCGATCCAGATACGCAGTATTTT.

The chain recombines TRBV28 with TRBJ1-3; TRBD1 might be the D (5 bases). Germline CDR1 and CDR2: MDHEN and SYDVKM. The CDR3 is 15 residues long. Trimming pared 4 bases from V and 2 bases from J, leaving 12 bases between. CDR3 amino acids: CASSSPGAAGNTIYF. Written as DNA, the CDR3 is TGTGCCAGCAGTTCCCCCGGGGCAGCTGGAAACACCATATATTTT.

This chain links TRBV2 with TRBJ2-7, with 8 bases fitting TRBD1. The trim removed 2 bases at V and 0 bases at J, leaving 3 bases unmatched. The CDR3 length is 15 residues. Per germline, CDR1 SNHLY and CDR2 FYNNEI. In DNA form, the CDR3 reads TGTGCCAGCAGTGAAATACAGGGGGTCTCCTACGAGCAGTACTTC. This sequence encodes CASSEIQGVSYEQYF.

The chain uses TRBV5-1 and TRBJ2-3; unclear D gene. There are 11 residues in the CDR3. Per germline, CDR1 SGHRS and CDR2 YFSETQ. V lost 3 bases, J lost 5 bases, and 4 bases lay in between. The CDR3 bases are TGCGCCAGCAGCTCGCAAGATACGCAGTATTTT. As protein: CASSSQDTQYF.

The chain couples TRBV18 to TRBJ1-2; unclear D gene. The CDR3 spans 13 residues. The germline V gene has CDR1 KGHSH and CDR2 LQKENI. V was cut by 4 bases and J by 8 bases, with 14 bases left in between. The CDR3 protein is CASSLPDQRGYTF. The CDR3 bases are TGTGCCAGCTCACTACCGGACCAGCGGGGCTACACCTTC.

The rearrangement joins TRBV9 to TRBJ2-2; the D gene is possibly TRBD2 (6 bases). The CDR3 spans 16 residues. Trimming shortened V by 4 bases and J by 1 base, and 14 bases separated the two germline ends. The germline CDR1 and CDR2 sequences are SGDLS and YYNGEE. Written as DNA, the CDR3 is TGTGCCAGCAGCTCCCGGACTAAATGGAACACCGGGGAGCTGTTTTTT. This gives the protein CASSSRTKWNTGELFF.

The rearrangement uses TRBV9 and TRBJ2-7; D might be TRBD1 (8 bases). The CDR3 totals 17 residues. V shed 0 bases and J shed 5 bases, with 21 bases lying between them. CDR1 SGDLS and CDR2 YYNGEE come from the germline V gene. CDR3 protein: CASSVVPSGQGLHEQYF. The CDR3, as DNA: TGTGCCAGCAGCGTAGTTCCCTCCGGACAGGGACTACACGAGCAGTACTTC.

The chain joins TRBV5-1 to TRBJ2-7; D tentatively fits TRBD1 or TRBD2 (5 bases each). CDR1 SGHRS and CDR2 YFSETQ come from the germline V gene. Trimming stripped 0 bases from V and 6 bases from J, with 13 bases between. The CDR3 is 14 amino acids. The CDR3 spells CASSLVTGTTEQYF. CDR3 sequence (DNA): TGCGCCAGCAGCTTGGTAACCGGGACGACCGAGCAGTACTTC.

CDR3 region: CSAEGHGGAFNEQFF. The CDR3 region has the DNA TGCAGCGCCGAAGGTCATGGCGGGGCCTTCAATGAGCAGTTCTTC. The rearrangement uses TRBV29-1 and TRBJ2-1, with D maybe TRBD2 (6 bases). The CDR3 consists of 15 residues. The ends were cut back, 7 bases at V and 6 bases at J, with 22 bases in the middle. The V gene's germline CDR1 is SQVTM and CDR2 ANQGSEA.

J is TRBJ1-1 and V is TRBV28; unclear D gene. V lost 5 bases and J lost 1, with 14 bases in between. The CDR3 covers 15 residues. CDR1 is MDHEN and CDR2 is SYDVKM in the germline V gene. CDR3 sequence: CASSAVVRANTEAFF. The CDR3 DNA is TGTGCCAGCAGTGCGGTCGTAAGGGCGAACACTGAAGCTTTCTTT.

This sequence joins TRBV28 and TRBJ2-7, with D unresolved. Germline V gene sequence: CDR1 MDHEN, CDR2 SYDVKM. V gave up 6 bases and J gave up 7 bases, with 16 bases separating them. The CDR3 length is 13 residues. The CDR3 DNA sequence: TGTGCCAGCAGCAACGGACCGGCGACTGAGCAGTACTTC. Its protein is CASSNGPATEQYF. The full variable domain, completed using reference TRBV28 and TRBJ2-7, is DVKVTQSSRYLVKRTGEKVFLECVQDMDHENMFWYRQDPGLGLRLIYFSYDVKMKEKGDIPEGYSVSREKKERFSLILESASTNQTSMYLCASSNGPATEQYFGPGTRLTVT.

This rearrangement joins TRBV18 to TRBJ2-7; D is perhaps TRBD1 (7 bases). The CDR3 loop spans 14 amino acids. Germline CDR1 and CDR2: KGHSH and LQKENI. Trimming pared 3 bases from V and 6 bases from J, leaving 15 bases between. The CDR3 sequence is CASSPSFRGAEQYF. CDR3 bases: TGTGCCAGCTCACCTAGTTTCAGGGGGGCCGAGCAGTACTTC.

The chain links TRBV11-2 to TRBJ2-7; unclear D gene. The CDR3 runs 13 residues. V lost 2 bases and J lost 3, with 8 bases in between. From germline, CDR1 is SGHAT and CDR2 FQNNGV. The CDR3 nucleotides read TGTGCCAGCAGCTTACCGGGTATCTACGAGCAGTACTTC. Translating it yields CASSLPGIYEQYF.

CDR3 amino acids: CASSLDVGDEQFF. Here the CDR3 DNA reads TGCGCCAGCAGCTTGGATGTTGGGGATGAGCAGTTCTTC. The V call is TRBV5-1, the J call TRBJ2-1; no definite D call. This CDR3 has 13 residues. The ends were cut back, 0 bases at V and 8 bases at J, with 9 bases in the middle. Per germline, CDR1 SGHRS and CDR2 YFSETQ. Full variable domain (missing parts from reference TRBV5-1 and TRBJ2-1): KAGVTQTPRYLIKTRGQQVTLSCSPISGHRSVSWYQQTPGQGLQFLFEYFSETQRNKGNFPGRFSGRQFSNSRSEMNVSTLELGDSALYLCASSLDVGDEQFFGPGTRLTVL.

A remark on this clone: Other DNA variants within this sample encode the same CDR3. The chain employs TRBV5-4 and TRBJ2-1; D not certain. Trimming removed 4 bases from V and 7 bases from J, with 9 bases in between. The CDR3 length is 12 residues. Germline V gene lookup returns CDR1 SGHNT and CDR2 YYREEE (reference sequence). The DNA for the CDR3 is TGTGCCAGCAGCCTTGGCAGGAATGAGCAGTTCTTC. As protein: CASSLGRNEQFF.

The genes are TRBV6-6 and TRBJ2-1; D call uncertain. V was pared by 0 bases and J by 1 base, with 7 bases between. The CDR3 contains 15 residues. From germline, CDR1 is MNHNY and CDR2 SVGAGI (reference sequence). This CDR3 is CASSYSGYSYNEQFF. The DNA of the CDR3 is TGTGCCAGCAGTTACTCAGGGTATTCCTACAATGAGCAGTTCTTC.

Worth noting for this clone: This sample also contains other DNA sequences that code for the same CDR3. This sequence joins TRBV5-1 and TRBJ2-5; the D is unclear. This CDR3 spans 13 amino acids. Trimming pared 0 bases from V and 1 base from J, leaving 4 bases between. From germline, CDR1 is SGHRS and CDR2 YFSETQ. For the CDR3, the DNA is TGCGCCAGCAGCTTGGGTACCCAAGAGACCCAGTACTTC. Protein sequence: CASSLGTQETQYF.

The rearrangement links TRBV29-1 to TRBJ2-5; unclear D gene. The CDR3 totals 12 residues. In germline, CDR1 is SQVTM, CDR2 ANQGSEA. V was clipped by 6 bases and J by 3 bases, with 11 bases between them. As DNA, the CDR3 is TGCAGCGTCGATAGGGCAGAAGAGACCCAGTACTTC. Amino acid sequence: CSVDRAEETQYF.

The genes are TRBV28 and TRBJ2-2; D possibly corresponds to TRBD2 (6 bases). Germline values: CDR1 MDHEN, CDR2 SYDVKM. The CDR3 sequence is 15 residues long. V dropped 4 bases and J dropped 7 bases, with 16 bases sitting between them. The CDR3 sequence is CASSWGTFSGGELFF. As DNA, the CDR3 is TGTGCCAGCAGTTGGGGGACTTTTTCGGGCGGGGAGCTGTTTTTT.

The CDR3, as DNA: TGTGCCAGCAGTCCCGTGGGGTACTACGAGCAGTACTTC. It codes for CASSPVGYYEQYF. This sequence joins TRBV27 and TRBJ2-7; D is ambiguous. The ends were cut back, 5 bases at V and 3 bases at J, with 11 bases in the middle. CDR3 size: 13 residues. Germline V lookup: CDR1 MNHEY, CDR2 SMNVEV (reference sequence).

The J gene is TRBJ2-2, the V gene TRBV5-4; D is perhaps TRBD2 (5 bases). Germline CDR1 reads SGHNT; CDR2 reads YYREEE (reference sequence). Deletions cut 5 bases from V and 4 bases from J, with 12 bases between. The CDR3 runs 14 residues. The CDR3 nucleotides are TGTGCCAGCAGACGCGGACTTCCCACCGGGGAGCTGTTTTTT. It is translated as CASRRGLPTGELFF.

Points on this clone: Other DNA sequences in the same sample also yield this CDR3. The chain recombines TRBV7-9 with TRBJ2-3; D unclear. Per the germline V gene, CDR1 is SEHNR and CDR2 is FQNEAQ (reference sequence). V lost 4 bases and J lost 6, with 2 bases in between. This CDR3 is built from 10 residues. The CDR3 DNA sequence: TGTGCCAGCAGCTCGGATACGCAGTATTTT. Protein product: CASSSDTQYF.

The chain is built from TRBV27 and TRBJ2-3; perhaps TRBD2 as D (6 bases). The CDR3 extends over 13 amino acids. The germline V gene encodes CDR1 MNHEY and CDR2 SMNVEV (reference sequence). V gave up 5 bases and J gave up 10 bases, with 16 bases separating them. The CDR3 loop is CASSLRPSGAQYF. CDR3 in DNA: TGTGCCAGCAGTCTCAGACCCTCGGGAGCGCAGTATTTT.

The table lists this clone with a count of one. This chain links TRBV23-1 with TRBJ2-1, with TRBD2 identical over 9 bases. TRBV23-1 counts as an open reading frame of uncertain function. This CDR3 comprises 19 residues. The V and J ends lost 7 bases and 7 bases, in that order; junction bases with no gene match: 23. The CDR3 coding sequence is TGCGCCAGCAAAGAATTCCCCCTAATAGCGGGAGTATGGAGGAATGAGCAGTTCTTC. This encodes CASKEFPLIAGVWRNEQFF.

The chain has TRBV28 and TRBJ1-3, with D maybe TRBD1 (5 bases). V lost 5 bases and J lost 4, with 15 bases in between. CDR3 length equals 15 residues. Germline CDR1 and CDR2: MDHEN and SYDVKM. The CDR3 is CASSRSGRVGNTIYF. The CDR3 DNA reads as TGTGCCAGCAGTCGATCAGGGAGAGTAGGAAACACCATATATTTT.

J is TRBJ1-2 and V is TRBV2; 7 positions agree with TRBD1. The trim removed 6 bases at V and 2 bases at J, leaving 12 bases unmatched. Germline V lookup: CDR1 SNHLY, CDR2 FYNNEI. The length of the CDR3 is 16 residues. CDR3 DNA: TGTGCCAGCAGGATAAATGCAGGGGGATCGAACTATGGCTACACCTTC. It yields the protein CASRINAGGSNYGYTF.

This clone came up once. The rearrangement joins TRBV18 to TRBJ1-2, with 7 positions matching TRBD1. J was trimmed by 7 bases and V by 6 bases; bases with no gene match: 8. The CDR3 covers 13 residues. Germline loops: CDR1 KGHSH, CDR2 LQKENI. CDR3 bases: TGTGCCAGCTCCCTCGGGACAGATCCTGGCTACACCTTC. Translating gives CASSLGTDPGYTF. The full variable domain, its missing parts supplied by reference TRBV18 and TRBJ1-2, is NAGVMQNPRHLVRRRGQEARLRCSPMKGHSHVYWYRQLPEEGLKFMVYLQKENIIDESGMPKERFSAEFPKEGPSILRIQQVVRGDSAAYFCASSLGTDPGYTFGSGTRLTVV.